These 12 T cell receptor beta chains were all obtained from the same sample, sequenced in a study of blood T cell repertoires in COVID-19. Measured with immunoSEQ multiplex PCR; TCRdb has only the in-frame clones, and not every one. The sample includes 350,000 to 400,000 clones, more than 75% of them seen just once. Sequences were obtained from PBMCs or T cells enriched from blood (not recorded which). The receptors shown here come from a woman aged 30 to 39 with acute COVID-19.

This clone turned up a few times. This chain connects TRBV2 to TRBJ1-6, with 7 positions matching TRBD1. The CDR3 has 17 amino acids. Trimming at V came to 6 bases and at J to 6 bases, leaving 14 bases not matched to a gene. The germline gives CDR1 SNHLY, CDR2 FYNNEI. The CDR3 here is CASSADVKGARNSPLHF. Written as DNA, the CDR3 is TGTGCCAGCAGCGCGGACGTCAAGGGGGCACGTAATTCACCCCTCCACTTT.

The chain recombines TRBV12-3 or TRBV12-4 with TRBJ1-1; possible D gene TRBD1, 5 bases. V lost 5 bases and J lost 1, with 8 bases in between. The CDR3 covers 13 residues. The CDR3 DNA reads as TGTGCCAGCAGTCGGACACAGAACACTGAAGCTTTCTTT. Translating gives CASSRTQNTEAFF.

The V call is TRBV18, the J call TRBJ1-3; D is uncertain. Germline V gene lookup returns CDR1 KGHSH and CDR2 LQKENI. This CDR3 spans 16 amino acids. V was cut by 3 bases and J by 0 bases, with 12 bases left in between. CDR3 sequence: CASSPKPLSSGNTIYF. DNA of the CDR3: TGTGCCAGCTCACCCAAACCCCTGAGCTCTGGAAACACCATATATTTT.

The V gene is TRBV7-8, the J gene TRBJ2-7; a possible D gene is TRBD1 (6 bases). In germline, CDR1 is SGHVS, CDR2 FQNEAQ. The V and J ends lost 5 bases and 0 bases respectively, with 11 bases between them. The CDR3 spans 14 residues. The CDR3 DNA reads TGTGCCAGCAGCACCCGGGACATCTCCTACGAGCAGTACTTC. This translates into CASSTRDISYEQYF.

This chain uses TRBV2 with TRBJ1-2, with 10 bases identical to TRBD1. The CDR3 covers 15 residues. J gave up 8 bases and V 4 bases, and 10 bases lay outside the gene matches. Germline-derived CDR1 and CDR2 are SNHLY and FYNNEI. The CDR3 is CASSASQTGGRGYTF. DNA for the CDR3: TGTGCCAGCAGTGCTTCACAGACAGGGGGCCGAGGCTACACCTTC.

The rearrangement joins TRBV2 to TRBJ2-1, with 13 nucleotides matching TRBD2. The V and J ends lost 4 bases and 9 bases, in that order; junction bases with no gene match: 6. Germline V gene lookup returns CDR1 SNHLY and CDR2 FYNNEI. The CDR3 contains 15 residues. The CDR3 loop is CASSAGTSGAGEQFF. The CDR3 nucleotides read TGTGCCAGCAGTGCCGGGACTAGCGGGGCAGGTGAGCAGTTCTTC.

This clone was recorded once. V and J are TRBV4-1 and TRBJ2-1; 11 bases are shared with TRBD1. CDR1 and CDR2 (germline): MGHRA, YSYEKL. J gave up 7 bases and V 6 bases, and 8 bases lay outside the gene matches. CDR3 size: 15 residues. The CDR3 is CASRPGQGARNEQFF. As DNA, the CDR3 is TGCGCCAGCAGACCCGGACAGGGGGCGCGGAATGAGCAGTTCTTC.

CDR3 amino acids: CSVDQGAVETQYF. DNA for the CDR3: TGCAGCGTTGACCAGGGGGCGGTGGAGACCCAGTACTTC. The rearrangement joins TRBV29-1 to TRBJ2-5; 8 bases agree with TRBD1. V was pared by 3 bases and J by 5 bases, with 5 bases of the junction left unmatched. The CDR3 covers 13 residues. Germline V gene data show CDR1 as SQVTM and CDR2 as ANQGSEA.

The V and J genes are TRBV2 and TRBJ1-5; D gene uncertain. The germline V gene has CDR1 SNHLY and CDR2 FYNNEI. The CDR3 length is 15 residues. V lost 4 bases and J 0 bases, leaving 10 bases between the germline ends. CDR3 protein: CASSANGYSNQPQHF. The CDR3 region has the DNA TGTGCCAGCAGTGCGAACGGTTATAGCAATCAGCCCCAGCATTTT.

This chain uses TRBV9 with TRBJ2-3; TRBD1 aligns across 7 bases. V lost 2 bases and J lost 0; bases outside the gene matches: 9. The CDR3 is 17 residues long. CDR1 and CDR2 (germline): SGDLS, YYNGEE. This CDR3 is CASSVTTGLTSTDTQYF. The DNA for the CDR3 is TGTGCCAGCAGCGTTACGACAGGGCTTACTAGCACAGATACGCAGTATTTT.

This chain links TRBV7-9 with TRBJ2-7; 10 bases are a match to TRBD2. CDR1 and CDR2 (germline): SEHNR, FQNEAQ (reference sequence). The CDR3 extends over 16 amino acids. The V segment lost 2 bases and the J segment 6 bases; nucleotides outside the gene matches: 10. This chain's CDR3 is CASSLMQAGGPIEQYF. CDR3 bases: TGTGCCAGCAGCTTAATGCAAGCGGGGGGGCCTATCGAGCAGTACTTC.

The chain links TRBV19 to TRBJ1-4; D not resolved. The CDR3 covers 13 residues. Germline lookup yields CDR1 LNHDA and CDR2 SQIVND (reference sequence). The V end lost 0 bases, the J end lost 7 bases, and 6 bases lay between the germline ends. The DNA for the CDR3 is TGTGCCAGTAGTATAGATTTGCGTGAAAAACTGTTTTTT. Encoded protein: CASSIDLREKLFF.